This is a list of T cell receptor beta chains from one sample in a study of OX40 agonist ivuxolimab in advanced cancers. Clones were read by immunoSEQ multiplex PCR, and TCRdb kept only the in-frame ones, dropping some. The table includes about 14,000 clones, roughly 75% detected once. Sequences were derived from CD4+ or CD8+ T cells sorted from blood, sampled in a trial of the OX40 agonist ivuxolimab. Receptors originate from an adult with an advanced solid tumor such as melanoma, head and neck, liver or kidney cancer. Both conserved end residues are part of each CDR3. D genes are given only for firm matches. The size of a clone is reported for some rows only, either as once, few or many, or as a class for expanded clones.

v_call	clone_size	j_call	d_call	cdr3_aa	cdr3_nt
TRBV27	.	TRBJ2-2	TRBD2	CASSLLASGITGELFF	TGTGCCAGCAGTTTATTGGCTAGCGGGATCACCGGGGAGCTGTTTTTT
TRBV9	.	TRBJ2-3	TRBD2	CASSEGTSGIADTQYF	TGTGCCAGCAGCGAGGGGACTAGCGGGATAGCAGATACGCAGTATTTT
TRBV6-1	.	TRBJ1-2	.	CASSEIPAADGYTF	TGTGCCAGCAGTGAAATCCCGGCCGCGGATGGCTACACCTTC
TRBV29-1	.	TRBJ2-3	TRBD2	CSVLAGTSTDTQYF	TGCAGCGTTCTAGCGGGGACTAGCACAGATACGCAGTATTTT
TRBV9	.	TRBJ2-7	.	CASSPRLDSYEQYF	TGTGCCAGCAGCCCCCGACTAGACTCCTACGAGCAGTACTTC
TRBV6-1	.	TRBJ2-3	.	CATDTGTATDTQYF	TGTGCCACCGACACCGGGACGGCTACAGATACGCAGTATTTT
TRBV15	once	TRBJ2-7	TRBD1	CATSQDRATYEQYF	TGTGCCACCAGCCAGGACAGGGCTACCTACGAGCAGTACTTC
TRBV7-9	.	TRBJ2-2	.	CASSLSTGELFF	TGTGCCAGCAGCTTAAGCACCGGGGAGCTGTTTTTT
TRBV5-1	.	TRBJ2-7	TRBD1	CASSLGGGEYEQYF	TGCGCCAGCAGCTTGGGAGGGGGCGAGTACGAGCAGTACTTC
TRBV9	few	TRBJ1-1	.	CASSPGTDTEAFF	TGTGCCAGCAGCCCCGGGACGGACACTGAAGCTTTCTTT
TRBV5-1	once	TRBJ2-2	.	CASSLKFSGNGELFF	TGCGCCAGCAGCTTGAAGTTCTCGGGTAACGGGGAGCTGTTTTTT
TRBV4-2	.	TRBJ2-5	TRBD2	CASSQGAGGSQETQYF	TGTGCCAGCAGCCAAGGGGCGGGAGGTTCCCAAGAGACCCAGTACTTC
TRBV7-6	.	TRBJ2-7	.	CASSPNNSGEQYF	TGTGCCAGCAGCCCCAATAATAGCGGCGAGCAGTACTTC
TRBV7-2	.	TRBJ2-7	.	CASSLVTLNEQYF	TGTGCCAGCAGCTTAGTCACCCTCAACGAGCAGTACTTC
TRBV9	once	TRBJ2-3	.	CASSVEMGHITDTQYF	TGTGCCAGCAGCGTAGAAATGGGACATATCACAGATACGCAGTATTTT
TRBV30	.	TRBJ2-2	.	CAWNPAGRAGELFF	TGTGCCTGGAATCCTGCCGGGCGAGCCGGGGAGCTGTTTTTT
TRBV5-6	.	TRBJ2-1	.	CASSLAGDRLTNEQFF	TGTGCCAGCAGCTTGGCAGGCGACAGGTTAACCAATGAGCAGTTCTTC
TRBV7-6	.	TRBJ2-3	.	CASSPRQRAADTDTQYF	TGTGCCAGCAGTCCTAGGCAACGAGCGGCAGACACAGATACGCAGTATTTT
TRBV5-1	.	TRBJ2-1	TRBD1	CASSPGQGTYNEQFF	TGCGCCAGCAGCCCGGGACAGGGGACCTACAATGAGCAGTTCTTC
TRBV11-2	.	TRBJ2-1	TRBD2	CASSLLAGARNEQFF	TGTGCCAGCAGCCTTCTCGCGGGAGCAAGGAATGAGCAGTTCTTC
TRBV25-1	.	TRBJ2-6	TRBD1	CASSGQGATGANVLTF	TGTGCCAGCAGTGGACAGGGGGCAACTGGGGCCAACGTCCTGACTTTC
TRBV7-8	few	TRBJ2-7	.	CASTYSGLDYEQYF	TGTGCCAGCACTTATAGTGGACTTGATTACGAGCAGTACTTC
TRBV6-5	.	TRBJ2-7	.	CASSPLNEREQYF	TGTGCCAGCAGTCCCCTGAATGAGCGCGAGCAGTACTTC
TRBV2	.	TRBJ1-5	.	CASSERGGDSNQPQHF	TGTGCCAGCAGTGAGAGGGGGGGAGATAGCAATCAGCCCCAGCATTTT
TRBV6-5	once	TRBJ2-1	.	CARTGTQTNEQFF	TGTGCCAGGACCGGGACTCAGACCAATGAGCAGTTCTTC
TRBV11-2	.	TRBJ2-7	.	CASRYDSYEQYF	TGTGCCAGCAGGTACGACAGCTACGAGCAGTACTTC
TRBV28	.	TRBJ1-2	TRBD1	CASSLGTGGDYGYTF	TGTGCCAGCAGTTTGGGGACAGGGGGCGACTATGGCTACACCTTC
TRBV6-6	.	TRBJ2-5	TRBD2	CASSQRPSGAQETQYF	TGTGCCAGCAGTCAACGGCCTAGCGGAGCCCAAGAGACCCAGTACTTC
TRBV7-2	.	TRBJ2-7	TRBD1	CASSFIPSRDRSYEQYF	TGTGCCAGCAGCTTCATCCCCTCTCGGGACAGATCCTACGAGCAGTACTTC
TRBV7-6	.	TRBJ2-2	.	CASSDRALDGGELFF	TGTGCCAGCAGCGACCGGGCCCTCGATGGCGGGGAGCTGTTTTTT
TRBV7-3	.	TRBJ2-1	TRBD2	CASSPSGSGYNEQFF	TGTGCCAGCAGCCCTAGCGGGAGCGGCTACAATGAGCAGTTCTTC
TRBV5-1	.	TRBJ2-7	TRBD2	CASSLGGGSFPSYEQYF	TGCGCCAGCAGCTTGGGGGGCGGGAGTTTCCCCTCCTACGAGCAGTACTTC
TRBV7-9	once	TRBJ2-3	.	CASTQTEEGPEGYTQYF	TGTGCCAGCACACAAACCGAAGAGGGACCAGAGGGTTACACGCAGTATTTT
TRBV27	.	TRBJ2-3	.	CASSPTLTSPDTQYF	TGTGCCAGCAGTCCAACTTTGACTAGTCCAGATACGCAGTATTTT
TRBV7-6	.	TRBJ2-7	TRBD1	CASSLGTGAYEQYF	TGTGCCAGCAGCTTGGGGACAGGGGCCTACGAGCAGTACTTC
TRBV25-1	.	TRBJ2-7	.	CASSDLDSGVSYEQYF	TGTGCCAGCAGTGATTTAGACAGCGGAGTCTCCTACGAGCAGTACTTC
TRBV19	.	TRBJ1-5	.	CASSAVSNQPQHF	TGTGCCAGTAGTGCAGTTAGCAATCAGCCCCAGCATTTT
TRBV14	once	TRBJ2-7	TRBD2	CASSQMLAGVDYEQYF	TGTGCCAGCAGCCAAATGCTAGCGGGCGTCGACTACGAGCAGTACTTC
TRBV28	once	TRBJ1-5	.	CASSLVQGRQPQHF	TGTGCCAGCAGTTTGGTCCAGGGGAGGCAGCCCCAGCATTTT
TRBV27	.	TRBJ2-7	TRBD2	CASSFDGREYEQYF	TGTGCCAGCAGTTTTGATGGGAGGGAATACGAGCAGTACTTC
TRBV7-2	.	TRBJ2-1	.	CASSSSAYNEQFF	TGTGCCAGCAGCAGTAGTGCGTACAATGAGCAGTTCTTC
TRBV9	.	TRBJ1-1	.	CASSVVWSNTEAFF	TGTGCCAGCAGCGTAGTTTGGAGCAACACTGAAGCTTTCTTT
TRBV25-1	medium-sized	TRBJ1-4	.	CASSSLNYNEKLFF	TGTGCCAGCAGTTCGTTGAATTATAATGAAAAACTGTTTTTT
TRBV10-3	.	TRBJ2-7	TRBD2	CAISEGLAPYF	TGTGCCATCAGTGAGGGACTAGCCCCGTACTTC
TRBV7-2	.	TRBJ1-4	.	CASSLSLEEKLFF	TGTGCCAGCAGCTTGTCCCTAGAAGAAAAACTGTTTTTT
TRBV6-1	few	TRBJ2-2	TRBD2	CASRLLAGETGELFF	TGTGCCAGCCGACTCCTAGCGGGAGAAACCGGGGAGCTGTTTTTT
TRBV10-3	few	TRBJ2-7	.	CAISGESTGNEDEQYF	TGTGCCATCAGTGGGGAATCGACAGGTAACGAGGACGAGCAGTACTTC
TRBV5-3	.	TRBJ1-1	.	CARSLEPYKWENTEAFF	TGTGCCAGAAGCTTGGAGCCCTACAAGTGGGAGAACACTGAAGCTTTCTTT
TRBV5-6	.	TRBJ1-1	TRBD1	CASSLESGGTEAFF	TGTGCCAGCAGCTTGGAATCAGGGGGCACTGAAGCTTTCTTT
TRBV7-3	.	TRBJ2-5	TRBD1	CASSLAGDRPDF	TGTGCCAGCAGCTTGGCTGGGGACAGGCCAGACTTC
TRBV29-1	.	TRBJ2-7	.	CSVLTGNSYEQYF	TGCAGCGTTTTAACAGGGAACTCCTACGAGCAGTACTTC
TRBV7-9	.	TRBJ2-6	.	CASSSRAAGANVLTF	TGTGCCAGCAGCTCCCGGGCGGCTGGGGCCAACGTCCTGACTTTC
TRBV4-3	few	TRBJ2-2	.	CASKSHTGELFF	TGCGCCAGCAAATCACACACCGGGGAGCTGTTTTTT
TRBV6-4	.	TRBJ2-7	.	CASSWVSAYEQYF	TGTGCCAGCAGTTGGGTAAGCGCCTACGAGCAGTACTTC
TRBV30	.	TRBJ2-7	.	CAWTRGGQGGYEQYF	TGTGCCTGGACCCGCGGGGGGCAGGGGGGCTACGAGCAGTACTTC
TRBV19	few	TRBJ2-1	TRBD1	CASSTRQGENYEQFF	TGTGCCAGTAGTACCCGACAGGGGGAAAATTATGAGCAGTTCTTC
TRBV6-5	.	TRBJ2-5	.	CASSYNTRGGTQYF	TGTGCCAGCAGTTACAATACTAGGGGCGGGACCCAGTACTTC
TRBV7-9	.	TRBJ2-1	.	CASSLAPLFNEQFF	TGTGCCAGCAGCTTAGCGCCGCTATTCAATGAGCAGTTCTTC
TRBV4-2	.	TRBJ2-7	.	CASSQETSPAYEQYF	TGTGCCAGCAGCCAGGAGACCTCACCCGCCTACGAGCAGTACTTC